The next 29 T cell receptor beta chains were all read from a single sample in a study of cytomegalovirus exposure and HLA in healthy donors. Assay: immunoSEQ multiplex PCR; the TCRdb copy retains only in-frame clones and omits some. The profile covers 180,000 or so clones, with approximately 82% appearing a single time and over 10% taken by the ten largest. Sequenced input: PBMCs. Source of these receptors: a woman aged 25-40 years in good health and CMV-seropositive.

The V gene is TRBV9, the J gene TRBJ1-1, with 9 positions matching TRBD1. This CDR3 has 15 amino acids. V shed 3 bases, J shed 4 bases, and the junction held 7 bases outside the gene matches. The germline CDR1 and CDR2 sequences are SGDLS and YYNGEE. For the CDR3, the DNA is TGTGCCAGCAGCGCTAGGACAGGGGTGGGCACTGAAGCTTTCTTT. Protein: CASSARTGVGTEAFF.

J is TRBJ2-7 and V is TRBV28; D gene unclear. With 7 bases removed from V and 7 bases from J, the gap between germline ends came to 11 bases. Germline CDR1 MDHEN, CDR2 SYDVKM. CDR3 length: 11 residues. The CDR3 nucleotides read TGTGCCAGCACTACTCAAGAGGAGCAGTACTTC. Its translation: CASTTQEEQYF. Variable domain in full (rest from reference TRBV28 and TRBJ2-7): DVKVTQSSRYLVKRTGEKVFLECVQDMDHENMFWYRQDPGLGLRLIYFSYDVKMKEKGDIPEGYSVSREKKERFSLILESASTNQTSMYLCASTTQEEQYFGPGTRLTVT.

The rearrangement links TRBV6-6 to TRBJ2-5; D is perhaps TRBD2 (5 bases). Trimming removed 5 bases at V and 5 bases at J, with 15 bases between. This CDR3 region has 14 residues. Germline CDR1 MNHNY, CDR2 SVGAGI (reference sequence). The CDR3 nucleotides are TGTGCCAGCAGTGGAGGACCGAGAGTGGAGACCCAGTACTTC. This sequence encodes CASSGGPRVETQYF.

The chain uses TRBV19 and TRBJ1-2; D possibly corresponds to TRBD1 (6 bases). CDR1 is LNHDA and CDR2 is SQIVND in the germline V gene (reference sequence). The V end was cut by 9 bases, the J end by 11 bases, with 19 bases between. The CDR3 has 12 residues. CDR3: CASYQSRGRYTF. The CDR3 nucleotides read TGTGCCAGCTACCAATCCAGGGGAAGATACACCTTC. The variable domain in full, completed from reference TRBV19 and TRBJ1-2, reads DGGITQSPKYLFRKEGQNVTLSCEQNLNHDAMYWYRQDPGQGLRLIYYSQIVNDFQKGDIAEGYSVSREKKESFPLTVTSAQKNPTAFYLCASYQSRGRYTFGSGTRLTVV.

Only a few counts were recorded for this clone. The CDR3: CASSEGGTGHQPQHF. The CDR3 DNA is TGTGCCAGCAGTGAAGGGGGGACAGGGCATCAGCCCCAGCATTTT. V and J are TRBV2 and TRBJ1-5; 9 bases fit TRBD1. V dropped 1 base and J dropped 5; count of bases not matched to a gene: 3. Germline CDR1 and CDR2: SNHLY and FYNNEI. The CDR3 contains 15 residues.

Only one count was recorded for this clone. The rearrangement uses TRBV28 and TRBJ2-7, with TRBD2 matching 7 bases. Per the germline V gene, CDR1 is MDHEN and CDR2 is SYDVKM. CDR3 size: 14 residues. V trimming: 8 bases; J trimming: 2 bases; junction bases outside the gene matches: 9. The CDR3 coding sequence is TGTGCCAGCGGAACCCGGGACTATACCTACGAGCAGTACTTC. Translated, it gives CASGTRDYTYEQYF.

The V and J genes are TRBV5-6 and TRBJ1-2; D not certain. The germline V gene encodes CDR1 SGHDT and CDR2 YYEEEE. The V end was cut by 5 bases, the J end by 7 bases, with 21 bases between. CDR3 size: 15 residues. This chain's CDR3 is CASRRISTAASGYTF. CDR3 sequence (DNA): TGTGCCAGCAGACGAATAAGTACGGCGGCGTCTGGCTACACCTTC.

CDR3 sequence: CASSFQGLYTGELFF. DNA for the CDR3: TGTGCCAGCTCGTTTCAGGGATTGTACACCGGGGAGCTGTTTTTT. This chain links TRBV5-6 with TRBJ2-2; the D gene is possibly TRBD1 (5 bases). Germline V gives CDR1 SGHDT, CDR2 YYEEEE. V was shortened by 7 bases and J by 3 bases, with 16 bases between the two germline ends. The CDR3 totals 15 residues.

DNA of the CDR3: TGTGCCAGCAGTTTAGACAGGTCCTATGGCTACACCTTC. Its protein product is CASSLDRSYGYTF. The J gene is TRBJ1-2, the V gene TRBV27, with D perhaps TRBD1 (6 bases). V shed 2 bases and J shed 4 bases, with 8 bases lying between them. CDR3 length: 13 amino acids. Germline lookup yields CDR1 MNHEY and CDR2 SMNVEV (reference sequence).

The sample holds a few counts of this clone. V gene TRBV19 combines with J gene TRBJ1-2, with D unclear. The V gene's germline CDR1 is LNHDA and CDR2 SQIVND (reference sequence). V lost 5 bases and J 3 bases, leaving 13 bases between the germline ends. The CDR3 consists of 14 residues. Here the CDR3 DNA reads TGTGCCAGTAGTGAGGAAACGGGTGACTATGGCTACACCTTC. Protein: CASSEETGDYGYTF.

The chain couples TRBV30 to TRBJ2-1; D is perhaps TRBD2 (6 bases). The V end was cut by 2 bases, the J end by 7 bases, with 15 bases between. Germline V gene sequence: CDR1 GTSNPN, CDR2 SVGIG (reference sequence). The CDR3 consists of 14 residues. The CDR3 sequence: CAWSPGLWGNEQFF. DNA of the CDR3: TGTGCCTGGAGTCCGGGACTCTGGGGGAATGAGCAGTTCTTC.

The V gene is TRBV5-6, the J gene TRBJ2-5, with D uncertain. Trimming pared 0 bases from V and 5 bases from J, leaving 11 bases between. CDR1 is SGHDT and CDR2 is YYEEEE in the germline V gene. The CDR3 runs 14 residues. The CDR3 coding sequence is TGTGCCAGCAGCTTGGAGTCGCGATGGGAGACCCAGTACTTC. The encoded protein is CASSLESRWETQYF. The whole variable domain, filled in from reference TRBV5-6 and TRBJ2-5, reads DAGVTQSPTHLIKTRGQQVTLRCSPKSGHDTVSWYQQALGQGPQFIFQYYEEEERQRGNFPDRFSGHQFPNYSSELNVNALLLGDSALYLCASSLESRWETQYFGPGTRLLVL.

The chain joins TRBV5-1 to TRBJ1-1; 10 nucleotides match TRBD1. V shed 4 bases, J shed 1 base, and the junction held 7 bases outside the gene matches. Germline loops: CDR1 SGHRS, CDR2 YFSETQ. The CDR3 is made up of 16 amino acids. The DNA of the CDR3 is TGCGCCAGCAGCGCGGGGGACAGGGGAAAGAACACTGAAGCTTTCTTT. Translation gives CASSAGDRGKNTEAFF.

The rearrangement uses TRBV5-1 and TRBJ1-1; 7 bases are shared with TRBD1. CDR1 SGHRS and CDR2 YFSETQ come from the germline V gene. CDR3 length: 12 amino acids. The ends lost 4 bases at V and 8 bases at J; junction bases unmatched: 5. CDR3 residues: CASSEEQGEAFF. The DNA of the CDR3 is TGCGCCAGCAGCGAGGAACAGGGGGAAGCTTTCTTT.

The J gene is TRBJ1-2, the V gene TRBV29-1; D is ambiguous. The CDR3 length is 16 residues. The germline V and J ends were trimmed by 6 bases and 3 bases, with 23 bases remaining between them. Per the germline V gene, CDR1 is SQVTM and CDR2 is ANQGSEA. Written as DNA, the CDR3 is TGCAGCGTGGCCTCCGGAGCAACCCATATCCACTATGGCTACACCTTC. Its translation: CSVASGATHIHYGYTF.

The chain uses TRBV6-5 and TRBJ1-2; the match to TRBD1 covers 8 bases. With V trimmed by 7 bases and J by 1 base, 8 bases remained unmatched. The CDR3 is 15 residues long. The germline V gene has CDR1 MNHEY and CDR2 SVGAGI. CDR3 bases: TGTGCCAGCAAAGGACAGGGCTCTCTTAACTATGGCTACACCTTC. This sequence encodes CASKGQGSLNYGYTF.

This chain connects TRBV10-2 to TRBJ1-1, with D possibly matching TRBD1 (5 bases). Trimming stripped 3 bases from V and 7 bases from J, with 9 bases between. The germline CDR1 and CDR2 sequences are WSHSY and SAAADI. CDR3 length equals 12 residues. The CDR3 spells CASSESQGEAFF. The DNA of the CDR3 is TGCGCCAGCAGTGAATCCCAGGGTGAAGCTTTCTTT.

This clone has just a few counts. This rearrangement joins TRBV2 to TRBJ2-7; D gene uncertain. The CDR3 is 12 residues long. V gave up 3 bases and J gave up 6 bases, with 9 bases separating them. Germline CDR1 SNHLY, CDR2 FYNNEI. The CDR3 DNA reads TGTGCCAGCAGTGACGAGTATGGCGAGCAGTACTTC. Its translation is CASSDEYGEQYF. The full variable domain, in which reference TRBV2 and TRBJ2-7 provide the parts outside the CDR3, is EPEVTQTPSHQVTQMGQEVILRCVPISNHLYFYWYRQILGQKVEFLVSFYNNEISEKSEIFDDQFSVERPDGSNFTLKIRSTKLEDSAMYFCASSDEYGEQYFGPGTRLTVT.

The chain carries TRBV2 and TRBJ2-7; the D is unclear. CDR3 size: 16 residues. Germline V gives CDR1 SNHLY, CDR2 FYNNEI. V lost 2 bases and J 0 bases, leaving 14 bases between the germline ends. The CDR3 DNA reads TGTGCCAGCAGTGAACGAGGAACCCCCCTCTCCTACGAGCAGTACTTC. Translation: CASSERGTPLSYEQYF.

This clone was seen once. This chain joins TRBV27 and TRBJ1-2, with D possibly being TRBD1 (6 bases). This CDR3 is 13 amino acids long. The V gene lost 2 bases and the J gene lost 6 bases, with 10 bases spanning the gap. The V gene's germline CDR1 is MNHEY and CDR2 SMNVEV (reference sequence). DNA for the CDR3: TGTGCCAGCAGTTTAAGAGGGGGGGATGGCTACACCTTC. Protein: CASSLRGGDGYTF.

This clone was counted only a few times. The chain is built from TRBV5-1 and TRBJ1-1; D possibly corresponds to TRBD1 (5 bases). Germline V gives CDR1 SGHRS, CDR2 YFSETQ. The CDR3 spans 13 residues. V lost 4 bases to trimming and J lost 0 bases, with 7 bases between them. CDR3 in amino acids: CASSMTVNTEAFF. The CDR3 DNA reads as TGCGCCAGCAGCATGACAGTGAACACTGAAGCTTTCTTT.

The genes are TRBV28 and TRBJ1-5; no clear D. Trimming cost V 7 bases and J 1 base, with 8 bases left between them. CDR3 length equals 13 residues. Per germline, CDR1 MDHEN and CDR2 SYDVKM. This CDR3 is CASNYNSNQPQHF. CDR3 nucleotides: TGTGCCAGCAACTACAACAGCAATCAGCCCCAGCATTTT.

The chain has TRBV6-6 and TRBJ2-7, with TRBD1 matching 8 bases. Germline CDR1 is MNHNY and CDR2 is SVGAGI (reference sequence). This CDR3 has 14 residues. Trimming took 1 base from V and 2 from J; bases not matched to a gene: 1. The CDR3 coding sequence is TGTGCCAGCAGTTACTGGGACAGGCCCTACGAGCAGTACTTC. It codes for CASSYWDRPYEQYF.

The chain carries TRBV5-6 and TRBJ2-1; 7 nucleotides agree with TRBD1. CDR1 is SGHDT, CDR2 YYEEEE, per germline. The V segment lost 4 bases and the J segment 3 bases; nucleotides outside the gene matches: 10. This CDR3 is built from 16 residues. DNA of the CDR3: TGTGCCAGCAGCCCAGGGGACAGCAACTACTACAATGAGCAGTTCTTC. Protein product: CASSPGDSNYYNEQFF. Based on the CDR3 plus reference TRBV5-6 and TRBJ2-1, the full variable domain is DAGVTQSPTHLIKTRGQQVTLRCSPKSGHDTVSWYQQALGQGPQFIFQYYEEEERQRGNFPDRFSGHQFPNYSSELNVNALLLGDSALYLCASSPGDSNYYNEQFFGPGTRLTVL.

This clone has a single count. The chain couples TRBV7-3 to TRBJ2-3; D perhaps matches TRBD2 (6 bases). This CDR3 comprises 15 residues. Germline loops: CDR1 SGHTA, CDR2 FQGTGA. Trimming cost V 1 base and J 5 bases, with 13 bases left between them. The CDR3 is CASSLNGAEGDTQYF. The CDR3 region has the DNA TGTGCCAGCAGCTTAAACGGGGCGGAGGGAGATACGCAGTATTTT. Full variable domain (missing parts from reference TRBV7-3 and TRBJ2-3): GAGVSQTPSNKVTEKGKYVELRCDPISGHTALYWYRQSLGQGPEFLIYFQGTGAADDSGLPNDRFFAVRPEGSVSTLKIQRTERGDSAVYLCASSLNGAEGDTQYFGPGTRLTVL.

The sample holds a few counts of this clone. The chain uses TRBV2 and TRBJ1-1; 12 positions match TRBD1. The V segment lost 1 base and the J segment 1 base; nucleotides outside the gene matches: 1. Germline V gene data show CDR1 as SNHLY and CDR2 as FYNNEI. The CDR3 length is 16 residues. The CDR3 bases are TGTGCCAGCAGTGAAGGGGGACAGGGGGCGAACACTGAAGCTTTCTTT. Translation: CASSEGGQGANTEAFF.

V usage is TRBV9 and J usage is TRBJ2-7; the D gene is possibly TRBD2 (5 bases). Germline values: CDR1 SGDLS, CDR2 YYNGEE. CDR3 length: 12 amino acids. Trimming shortened V by 0 bases and J by 6 bases, and 7 bases separated the two germline ends. DNA for the CDR3: TGTGCCAGCAGCGTAGATCGGGGCGAGCAGTACTTC. Translated, it gives CASSVDRGEQYF.

V and J are TRBV27 and TRBJ2-5; D perhaps matches TRBD2 (6 bases). V was shortened by 10 bases and J by 2 bases, with 17 bases between the two germline ends. Germline V gene lookup returns CDR1 MNHEY and CDR2 SMNVEV (reference sequence). The length of the CDR3 is 14 residues. CDR3 sequence: CATWSRDSQETQYF. The CDR3 DNA reads TGTGCCACCTGGTCCCGGGACTCACAAGAGACCCAGTACTTC.

V is TRBV28 and J is TRBJ2-7; D is ambiguous. This CDR3 contains 12 residues. Trimming removed 4 bases at V and 3 bases at J, with 7 bases between. Germline V gives CDR1 MDHEN, CDR2 SYDVKM. This CDR3 reads CASSSSLYEQYF. Here the CDR3 DNA reads TGTGCCAGCAGTTCTTCTCTCTACGAGCAGTACTTC.